This T cell receptor (beta chain) came from a study of PD-1 blockade in classical Hodgkin lymphoma. Germline values: CDR1 SGDLS, CDR2 YYNGEE. Trimming cost V 0 bases and J 4 bases, with 5 bases left between them. The CDR3 extends over 13 amino acids. Time point reported: cycle 4 day 1 (C4D1), after more than five weeks of nivolumab. Each patient's relapse followed autologous stem cell transplantation, and brentuximab vedotin exposure varied. Generated by immunoSEQ multiplex PCR, the TCRdb table keeps only in-frame clones and is missing some. The data contain tens of thousands of clones, 85% to 95% of them singletons. Broader study findings: The baseline diversity of complete responders showed similarity to that of newly diagnosed patients. Newly diagnosed patients were reported to exhibit reduced baseline TCR diversity relative to healthy donors.

As regards this clone: Antigen specificity is unknown. Other DNA sequences in the same sample also yield this CDR3.

Specimen: peripheral blood mononuclear cells (PBMCs), collected before the fourth cycle of nivolumab. V is TRBV9 and J is TRBJ1-3, with D unclear. The sequence derives from a human donor with classical Hodgkin lymphoma. The CDR3 here is CASSVGVGNTIYF. The CDR3 nucleotides are TGTGCCAGCAGCGTAGGTGTGGGAAACACCATATATTTT.